This T cell receptor beta chain was sequenced during a study of T cell responses to AZD1222 COVID-19 vaccine. With 2 bases clipped from V and 1 base from J, the junction kept 8 bases outside the gene matches. CDR3 length equals 19 residues. The data were produced by immunoSEQ multiplex PCR, yet TCRdb's version contains in-frame clones alone and is incomplete. This table holds 100,000 to 150,000 clones, 80% to 90% found once. Sample: peripheral blood, taken on day 0 of MenACWY control vaccination. The source of this sequence is an adult in good health. This sequence joins TRBV23-1 and TRBJ2-5; 15 bases match TRBD2. TRBV23-1 carries the ORF label, with uncertain function. As DNA, the CDR3 is TGCGCCAGCAGTCAACCGGGACTAGCGGGAGGAGTAAGCCAAGAGACCCAGTACTTC. This gives the protein CASSQPGLAGGVSQETQYF.